Presented here are 4 T cell receptor beta chains from one specimen sequenced in a study of T-cell memory formation after mild COVID-19. Each CDR3 protein gets one entry after TCRdb re-called the 5' RACE reads with MiXCR. Altogether about 190,000 distinct CDR3 sequences are present, around 30% being singletons, with the ten largest covering roughly 11%. The sample taken for sequencing was PBMCs or a T cell subset sorted from them (not recorded which). The source is an adult woman who had mild COVID-19 (a few samples of this study predate the infection). Cell type and time point are not known.

The chain joins TRBV5-1 to TRBJ1-2, with TRBD1 as a possible D gene (5 bases). Germline CDR1 reads SGHRS; CDR2 reads YFSETQ. This CDR3 has 13 residues. V shed 3 bases and J shed 3 bases, with 9 bases lying between them. The CDR3 region is CASSYGQDYGYTF. The CDR3 DNA follows: TGCGCCAGCAGCTACGGACAAGACTATGGCTACACCTTC.

There are a few counts of this clonotype. The chain is built from TRBV7-9 and TRBJ1-2, with TRBD1 identical over 7 bases. Losses at the gene ends were 4 bases for V and 3 bases for J; bases not matched to a gene: 2. The CDR3 is made up of 13 amino acids. Per the germline V gene, CDR1 is SEHNR and CDR2 is FQNEAQ (reference sequence). In DNA, the CDR3 is TGTGCCAGCAGCTGGGGACAGTACTATGGCTACACCTTC. It specifies CASSWGQYYGYTF. Drawing the rest from reference TRBV7-9 and TRBJ1-2, the complete variable domain is DTGVSQNPRHKITKRGQNVTFRCDPISEHNRLYWYRQTLGQGPEFLTYFQNEAQLEKSRLLSDRFSAERPKGSFSTLEIQRTEQGDSAMYLCASSWGQYYGYTFGSGTRLTVV.

This clonotype was counted only a few times. This chain uses TRBV4-2 with TRBJ1-1; no clear D gene. This CDR3 is 12 amino acids long. Between the trimmed V and J ends, which lost 1 base and 6 bases, there was a span of 6 bases. Germline assignment: CDR1 LGHNA and CDR2 YNFKEQ. CDR3 sequence reads: CASSQAPAEAFF. The CDR3 DNA reads as TGTGCCAGCAGCCAAGCTCCGGCTGAAGCTTTCTTT.

In its sample, this clonotype was seen a few times. The chain combines TRBV29-1 with TRBJ1-1; D is undetermined. This CDR3 comprises 13 residues. Germline V gene data show CDR1 as SQVTM and CDR2 as ANQGSEA. V lost 6 bases and J 0 bases, leaving 11 bases between the germline ends. The CDR3 reads CSVETTLNTEAFF. CDR3 coding DNA: TGCAGCGTCGAGACGACTTTGAACACTGAAGCTTTCTTT.